A single sample gave rise to the 10 T cell receptor beta chains below, sequenced in a study of blood T cells in healthy people across ages (dated by TCRdb to the mid-2010s). The library was generated by 5' RACE. Data came from an Illumina HiSeq 2500. A second PCR of roughly 6 to 11 cycles was run with a J-beta primer mix and a sample-barcoded 5' primer. The public reads were reprocessed in TCRdb via fastp at Q25 and MiXCR, keeping in-frame beta chains. Each CDR3 protein appears once, grouped with its most common genes and DNA. The sample table contains some 1.4 million distinct CDR3 sequences; only one count was recorded for approximately 40% of them. In total, the top ten clones hold roughly 7.9% of the sample. The sample was blood. Source of these receptors: a woman aged 18-29 years in good health.

DNA for the CDR3: TGCAGCGTTGGACTAACAGGGGGTTCGAACACCGGGGAGCTGTTTTTT. It specifies CSVGLTGGSNTGELFF. V gene TRBV29-1 combines with J gene TRBJ2-2; 8 bases are a match to TRBD1. CDR3 length equals 16 residues. Germline CDR1 is SQVTM and CDR2 is ANQGSEA. V trimming: 4 bases; J trimming: 0 bases; junction bases outside the gene matches: 7.

Only a few counts were recorded for this clonotype. This chain connects TRBV6-1 to TRBJ2-1; D not certain. The CDR3 spans 13 residues. The ends were cut back, 11 bases at V and 2 bases at J, with 13 bases in the middle. CDR1 is MNHNS, CDR2 SASEGT, per germline. The CDR3 bases are TGTGCCCGGTCGGCCCAGGCCTACAATGAGCAGTTCTTC. Its protein is CARSAQAYNEQFF.

This clonotype is a singleton in its sample. This rearrangement joins TRBV5-1 to TRBJ2-4; 7 nucleotides line up with TRBD2. The V gene end was trimmed by 4 bases and the J gene end by 13 bases; junction bases not matched to a gene: 17. Germline V gene lookup returns CDR1 SGHRS and CDR2 YFSETQ. The CDR3 totals 15 residues. CDR3 bases: TGCGCCAGCAGCCCGACCATGGGGGGGTACAATGAGCAGTACTTC. It encodes CASSPTMGGYNEQYF. Full variable domain (outside the CDR3, taken from reference TRBV5-1 and TRBJ2-4): KAGVTQTPRYLIKTRGQQVTLSCSPISGHRSVSWYQQTPGQGLQFLFEYFSETQRNKGNFPGRFSGRQFSNSRSEMNVSTLELGDSALYLCASSPTMGGYNEQYFGAGTRLSVL.

The chain is built from TRBV6-1 and TRBJ2-1; D not resolved. The germline V gene has CDR1 MNHNS and CDR2 SASEGT. The CDR3 consists of 11 residues. V was cut by 8 bases and J by 7 bases, with 9 bases left in between. CDR3 DNA: TGTGCCAGCGCGGCCGTTAATGAGCAGTTCTTC. It specifies CASAAVNEQFF.

This clonotype was picked up a small number of times. The rearrangement uses TRBV12-3 or TRBV12-4 and TRBJ2-3; tentatively, D is TRBD1 (5 bases). Trimming took 5 bases from V and 1 from J, leaving 13 bases between them. The CDR3 covers 15 residues. CDR3 in amino acids: CASSPQGPGTDTQYF. The CDR3 bases are TGTGCCAGCAGTCCGCAGGGCCCGGGCACAGATACGCAGTATTTT.

The rearrangement links TRBV20-1 to TRBJ1-2, with D possibly being TRBD1 (5 bases). Germline-derived CDR1 and CDR2 are DFQATT and SNEGSKA (reference sequence). The CDR3 is made up of 14 amino acids. Trimming stripped 5 bases from V and 2 bases from J, with 15 bases between. The CDR3 here is CSAHSGSRNYGYTF. DNA for the CDR3: TGCAGTGCTCATTCAGGGTCGCGGAACTATGGCTACACCTTC.

This chain connects TRBV27 to TRBJ2-5, with D tentatively TRBD2 (6 bases). V lost 3 bases and J 1 base, leaving 9 bases between the germline ends. CDR3 size: 14 residues. CDR1 is MNHEY and CDR2 is SMNVEV in the germline V gene (reference sequence). CDR3 bases: TGTGCCAGCAGTTTTGCGGGATCCCAAGAGACCCAGTACTTC. It encodes CASSFAGSQETQYF.

Many counts were recorded for this clonotype. The CDR3 reads CSVEGGGAEQFF. The CDR3 region has the DNA TGCAGCGTTGAAGGTGGGGGGGCGGAGCAGTTCTTC. The V gene is TRBV29-1, the J gene TRBJ2-1; tentatively, D is TRBD2 (7 bases). The germline gives CDR1 SQVTM, CDR2 ANQGSEA. Trimming took off 1 base at V and 10 bases at J, with 11 bases between the two ends. The CDR3 is 12 residues long.

The chain uses TRBV7-9 and TRBJ1-1; tentatively, D is TRBD1 (6 bases). Trimming shortened V by 3 bases and J by 2 bases, and 13 bases separated the two germline ends. The CDR3 loop spans 15 amino acids. The V gene's germline CDR1 is SEHNR and CDR2 FQNEAQ (reference sequence). The CDR3 DNA sequence: TGTGCCAGCAGCTTTTCGGGGGGCAGTAACACTGAAGCTTTCTTT. Its protein product is CASSFSGGSNTEAFF.

The chain links TRBV6-5 to TRBJ2-7, with TRBD1 matching over 12 bases. This CDR3 has 15 amino acids. The trim removed 6 bases at V and 0 bases at J, leaving 3 bases unmatched. In germline, CDR1 is MNHEY, CDR2 SVGAGI. This chain's CDR3 is CASRRDRGPSYEQYF. The CDR3 nucleotides are TGTGCCAGCAGACGGGACAGGGGGCCCTCCTACGAGCAGTACTTC.